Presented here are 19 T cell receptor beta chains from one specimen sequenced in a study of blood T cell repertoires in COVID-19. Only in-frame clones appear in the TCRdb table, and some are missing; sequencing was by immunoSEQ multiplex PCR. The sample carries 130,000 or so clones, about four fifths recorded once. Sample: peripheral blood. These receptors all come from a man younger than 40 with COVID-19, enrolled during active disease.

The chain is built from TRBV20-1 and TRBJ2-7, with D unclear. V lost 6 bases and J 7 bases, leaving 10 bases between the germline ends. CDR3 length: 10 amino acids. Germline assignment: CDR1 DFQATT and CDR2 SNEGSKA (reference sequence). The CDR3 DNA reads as TGCAGTGCGGAGACCGGAGAGCAGTACTTC. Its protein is CSAETGEQYF.

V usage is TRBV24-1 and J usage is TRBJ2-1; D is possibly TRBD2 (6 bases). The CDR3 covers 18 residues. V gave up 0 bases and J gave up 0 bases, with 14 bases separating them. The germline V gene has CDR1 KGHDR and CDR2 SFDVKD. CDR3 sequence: CATSDLDIGRSSYNEQFF. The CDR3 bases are TGTGCCACCAGTGATTTGGATATAGGGAGGAGCTCCTACAATGAGCAGTTCTTC.

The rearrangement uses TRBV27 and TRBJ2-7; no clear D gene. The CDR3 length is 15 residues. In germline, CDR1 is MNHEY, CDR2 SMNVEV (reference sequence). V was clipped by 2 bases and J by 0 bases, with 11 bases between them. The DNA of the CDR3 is TGTGCCAGCAGTTTAGTCGGGTTGAACTCCTACGAGCAGTACTTC. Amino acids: CASSLVGLNSYEQYF.

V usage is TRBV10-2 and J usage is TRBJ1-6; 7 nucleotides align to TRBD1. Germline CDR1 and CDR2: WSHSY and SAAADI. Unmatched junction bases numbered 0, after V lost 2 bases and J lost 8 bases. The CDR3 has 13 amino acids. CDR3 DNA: TGCGCCAGCAGTGAGACAGGGGATTCACCCCTCCACTTT. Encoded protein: CASSETGDSPLHF.

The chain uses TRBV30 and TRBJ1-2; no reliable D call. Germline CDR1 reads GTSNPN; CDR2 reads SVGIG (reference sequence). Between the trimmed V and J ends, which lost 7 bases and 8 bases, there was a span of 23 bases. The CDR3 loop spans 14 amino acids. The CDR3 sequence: CASIPGSARGGYTF. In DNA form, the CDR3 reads TGTGCCTCCATCCCCGGATCGGCGAGAGGGGGCTACACCTTC.

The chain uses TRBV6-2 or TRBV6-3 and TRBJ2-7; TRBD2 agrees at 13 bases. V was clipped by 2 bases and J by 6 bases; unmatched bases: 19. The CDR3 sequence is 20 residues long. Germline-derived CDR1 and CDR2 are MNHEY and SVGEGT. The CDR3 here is CASSYSLGLAGYPVTGEQYF. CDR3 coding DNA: TGTGCCAGCAGTTACAGCTTGGGACTAGCGGGATATCCCGTAACAGGCGAGCAGTACTTC.

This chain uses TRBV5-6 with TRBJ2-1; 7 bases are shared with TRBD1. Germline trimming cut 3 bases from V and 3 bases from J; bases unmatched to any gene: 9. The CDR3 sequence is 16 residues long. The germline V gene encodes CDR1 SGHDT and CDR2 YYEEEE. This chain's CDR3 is CASSSNQGDFYNEQFF. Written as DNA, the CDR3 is TGTGCCAGCAGCTCTAACCAGGGGGATTTCTACAATGAGCAGTTCTTC.

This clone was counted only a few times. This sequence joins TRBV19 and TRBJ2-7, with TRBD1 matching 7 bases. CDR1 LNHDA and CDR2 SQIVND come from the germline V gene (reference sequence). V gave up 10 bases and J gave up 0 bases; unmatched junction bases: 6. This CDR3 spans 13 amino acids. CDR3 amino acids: CATEDRISYEQYF. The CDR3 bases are TGTGCCACCGAGGACAGGATCTCCTACGAGCAGTACTTC.

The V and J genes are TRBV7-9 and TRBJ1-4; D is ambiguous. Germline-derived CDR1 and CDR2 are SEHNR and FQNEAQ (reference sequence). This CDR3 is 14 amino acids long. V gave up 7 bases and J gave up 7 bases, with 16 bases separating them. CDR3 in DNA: TGTGCCAGCACACAACAGAGGGCTACTGAAAAACTGTTTTTT. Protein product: CASTQQRATEKLFF.

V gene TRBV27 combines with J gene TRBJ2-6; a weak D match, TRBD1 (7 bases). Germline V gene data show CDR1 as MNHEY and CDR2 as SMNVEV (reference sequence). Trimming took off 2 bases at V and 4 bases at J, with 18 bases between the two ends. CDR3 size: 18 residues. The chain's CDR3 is CASSLRGVTGVGANVLTF. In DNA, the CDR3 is TGTGCCAGCAGTTTAAGGGGGGTCACAGGGGTCGGGGCCAACGTCCTGACTTTC. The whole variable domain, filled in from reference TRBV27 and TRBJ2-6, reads EAQVTQNPRYLITVTGKKLTVTCSQNMNHEYMSWYRQDPGLGLRQIYYSMNVEVTDKGDVPEGYKVSRKEKRNFPLILESPSPNQTSLYFCASSLRGVTGVGANVLTFGAGSRLTVL.

CDR3 nucleotides: TGTGCCAGCAGCTCCCAGGGGATCTACGAGCAGTACTTC. It translates to CASSSQGIYEQYF. This rearrangement joins TRBV7-2 to TRBJ2-7; D might be TRBD1 (6 bases). CDR1 is SGHTA and CDR2 is FQGNSA in the germline V gene. This CDR3 is built from 13 residues. The germline V and J ends were trimmed by 4 bases and 3 bases, with 10 bases remaining between them.

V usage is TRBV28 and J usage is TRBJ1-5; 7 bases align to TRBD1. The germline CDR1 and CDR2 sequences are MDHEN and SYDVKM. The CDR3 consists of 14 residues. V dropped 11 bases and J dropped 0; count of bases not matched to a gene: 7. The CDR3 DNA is TGTGCCTGCCGGGACAGATATAGCAATCAGCCCCAGCATTTT. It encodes CACRDRYSNQPQHF.

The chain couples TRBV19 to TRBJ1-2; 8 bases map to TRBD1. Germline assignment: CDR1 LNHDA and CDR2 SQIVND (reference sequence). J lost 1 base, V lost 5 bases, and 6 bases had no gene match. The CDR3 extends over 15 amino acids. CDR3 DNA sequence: TGTGCCAGTAGTCCCCAAGGACAGGGTAACTATGGCTACACCTTC. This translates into CASSPQGQGNYGYTF.

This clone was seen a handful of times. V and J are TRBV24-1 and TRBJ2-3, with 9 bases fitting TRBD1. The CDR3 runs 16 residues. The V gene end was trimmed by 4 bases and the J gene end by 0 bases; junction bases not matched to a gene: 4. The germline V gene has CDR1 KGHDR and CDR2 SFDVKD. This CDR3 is CATSDPQGASTDTQYF. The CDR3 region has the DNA TGTGCCACCAGTGACCCACAGGGGGCGAGCACAGATACGCAGTATTTT.

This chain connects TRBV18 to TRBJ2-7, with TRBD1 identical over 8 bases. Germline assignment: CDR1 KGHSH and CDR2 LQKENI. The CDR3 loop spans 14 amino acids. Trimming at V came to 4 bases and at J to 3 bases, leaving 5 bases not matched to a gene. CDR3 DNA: TGTGCCAGCTCACTACAGGGGGGAGGCTACGAGCAGTACTTC. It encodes CASSLQGGGYEQYF.

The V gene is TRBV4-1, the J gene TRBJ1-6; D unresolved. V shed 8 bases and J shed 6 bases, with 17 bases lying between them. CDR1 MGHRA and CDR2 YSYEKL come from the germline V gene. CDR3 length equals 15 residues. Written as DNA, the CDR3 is TGCGCCAGCGGCCCAGCGACTACCATTAATTCACCCCTCCACTTT. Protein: CASGPATTINSPLHF.

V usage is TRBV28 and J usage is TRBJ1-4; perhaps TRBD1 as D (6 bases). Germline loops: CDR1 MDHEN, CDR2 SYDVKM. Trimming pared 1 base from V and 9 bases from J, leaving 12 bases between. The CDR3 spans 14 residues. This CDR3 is CASSLSQGSKKLFF. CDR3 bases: TGTGCCAGCAGTTTATCCCAGGGGTCGAAAAAACTGTTTTTT.

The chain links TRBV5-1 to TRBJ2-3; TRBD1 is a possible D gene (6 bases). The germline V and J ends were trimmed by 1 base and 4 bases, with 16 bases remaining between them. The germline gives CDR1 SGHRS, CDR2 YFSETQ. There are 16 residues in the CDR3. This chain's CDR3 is CASSLSPGASADTQYF. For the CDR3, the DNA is TGCGCCAGCAGCTTGTCGCCAGGGGCCTCCGCAGATACGCAGTATTTT.

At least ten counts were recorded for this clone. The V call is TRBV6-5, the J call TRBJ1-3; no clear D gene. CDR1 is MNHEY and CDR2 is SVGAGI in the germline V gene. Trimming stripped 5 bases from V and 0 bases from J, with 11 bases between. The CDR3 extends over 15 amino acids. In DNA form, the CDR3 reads TGTGCCAGCAGTACGGACGGGAGCTCTGGAAACACCATATATTTT. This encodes CASSTDGSSGNTIYF.